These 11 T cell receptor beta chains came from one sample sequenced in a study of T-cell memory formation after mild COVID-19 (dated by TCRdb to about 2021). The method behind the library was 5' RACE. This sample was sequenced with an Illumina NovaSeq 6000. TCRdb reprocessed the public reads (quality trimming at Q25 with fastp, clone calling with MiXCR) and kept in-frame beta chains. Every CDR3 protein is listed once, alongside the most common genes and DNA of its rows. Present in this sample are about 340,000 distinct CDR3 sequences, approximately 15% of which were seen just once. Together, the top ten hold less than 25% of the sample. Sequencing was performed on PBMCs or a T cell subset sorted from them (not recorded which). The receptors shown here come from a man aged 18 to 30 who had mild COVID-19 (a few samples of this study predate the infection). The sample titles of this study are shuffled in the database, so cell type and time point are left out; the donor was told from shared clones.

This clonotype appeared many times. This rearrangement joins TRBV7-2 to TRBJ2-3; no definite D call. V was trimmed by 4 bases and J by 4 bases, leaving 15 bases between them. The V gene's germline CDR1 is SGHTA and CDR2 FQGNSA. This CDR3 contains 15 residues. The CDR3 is CASSYRKGGADTQYF. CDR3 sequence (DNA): TGTGCCAGCAGCTATCGGAAGGGTGGGGCAGATACGCAGTATTTT.

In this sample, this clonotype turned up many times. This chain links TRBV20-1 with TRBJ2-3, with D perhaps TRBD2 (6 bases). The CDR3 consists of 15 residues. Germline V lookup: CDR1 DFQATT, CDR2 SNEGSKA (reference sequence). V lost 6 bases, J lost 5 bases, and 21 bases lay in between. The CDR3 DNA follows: TGCAGTGCCAGGGTCGGAGGGGTCGGGGGAGATACGCAGTATTTT. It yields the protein CSARVGGVGGDTQYF.

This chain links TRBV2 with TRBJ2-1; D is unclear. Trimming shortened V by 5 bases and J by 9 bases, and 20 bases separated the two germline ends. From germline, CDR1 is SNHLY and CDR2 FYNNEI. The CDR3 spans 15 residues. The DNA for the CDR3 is TGTGCCAGCAGTTCTTACTTGGGATCACGGACTGAGCAGTTCTTC. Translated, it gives CASSSYLGSRTEQFF.

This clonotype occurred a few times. The CDR3 coding sequence is TGTGCCAGCAGCCAAGATCCGGGGACTGTGAACACTGAAGCTTTCTTT. Its translation: CASSQDPGTVNTEAFF. This chain connects TRBV4-2 to TRBJ1-1; D is possibly TRBD1 (5 bases). Trimming took 0 bases from V and 0 from J, leaving 11 bases between them. Germline CDR1 is LGHNA and CDR2 is YNFKEQ. This CDR3 region has 16 residues.

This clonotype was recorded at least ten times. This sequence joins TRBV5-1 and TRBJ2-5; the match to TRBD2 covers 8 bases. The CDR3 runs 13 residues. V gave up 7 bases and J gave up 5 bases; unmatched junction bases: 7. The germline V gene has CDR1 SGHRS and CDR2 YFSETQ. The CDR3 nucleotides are TGCGCCAGCGCCACTAGCGGCGTGGAGACCCAGTACTTC. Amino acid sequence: CASATSGVETQYF.

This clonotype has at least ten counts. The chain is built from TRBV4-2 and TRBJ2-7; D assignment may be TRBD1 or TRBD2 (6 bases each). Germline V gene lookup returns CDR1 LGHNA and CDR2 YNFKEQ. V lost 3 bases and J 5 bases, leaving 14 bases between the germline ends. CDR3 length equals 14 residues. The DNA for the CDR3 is TGTGCCAGCAGCCAGGGGGGCGATTCCCACGAGCAGTACTTC. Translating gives CASSQGGDSHEQYF.

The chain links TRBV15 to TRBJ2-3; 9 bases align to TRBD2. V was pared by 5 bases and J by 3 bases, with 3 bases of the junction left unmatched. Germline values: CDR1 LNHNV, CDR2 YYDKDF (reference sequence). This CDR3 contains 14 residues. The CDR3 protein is CATSAGGRTDTQYF. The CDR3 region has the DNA TGTGCCACCAGCGCGGGGGGGCGTACAGATACGCAGTATTTT. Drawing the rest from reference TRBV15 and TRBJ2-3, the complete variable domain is DAMVIQNPRYQVTQFGKPVTLSCSQTLNHNVMYWYQQKSSQAPKLLFHYYDKDFNNEADTPDNFQSRRPNTSFCFLDIRSPGLGDTAMYLCATSAGGRTDTQYFGPGTRLTVL.

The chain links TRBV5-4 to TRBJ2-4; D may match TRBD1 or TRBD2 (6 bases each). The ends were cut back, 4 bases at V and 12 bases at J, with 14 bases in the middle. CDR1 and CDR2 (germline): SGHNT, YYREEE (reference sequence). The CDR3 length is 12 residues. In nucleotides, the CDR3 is TGTGCCAGCAGCCCGAGGGGGGATAGTCAGTACTTC. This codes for CASSPRGDSQYF.

The CDR3 reads CASSSLRTGGNTAQYF. CDR3 nucleotides: TGTGCCAGCAGCTCCCTGCGGACAGGGGGTAATACTGCGCAGTATTTT. This sequence joins TRBV7-8 and TRBJ2-3; 10 bases match TRBD1. The V gene end was trimmed by 4 bases and the J gene end by 10 bases; junction bases not matched to a gene: 14. Germline V gene sequence: CDR1 SGHVS, CDR2 FQNEAQ. The CDR3 spans 16 residues.

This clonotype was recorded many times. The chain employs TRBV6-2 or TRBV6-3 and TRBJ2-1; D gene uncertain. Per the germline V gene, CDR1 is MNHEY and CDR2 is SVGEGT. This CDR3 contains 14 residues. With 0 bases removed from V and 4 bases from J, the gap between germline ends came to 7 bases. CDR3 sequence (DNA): TGTGCCAGCAGTTACTCAATTAGTTACAATGAGCAGTTCTTC. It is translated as CASSYSISYNEQFF.

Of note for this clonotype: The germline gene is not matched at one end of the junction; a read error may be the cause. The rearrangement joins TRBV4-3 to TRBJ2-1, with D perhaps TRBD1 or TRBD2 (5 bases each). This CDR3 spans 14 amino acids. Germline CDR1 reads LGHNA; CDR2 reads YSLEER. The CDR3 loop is CDSSQGFGDDEQFF. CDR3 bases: TGCGACAGCAGCCAAGGATTCGGGGACGATGAGCAGTTCTTC.